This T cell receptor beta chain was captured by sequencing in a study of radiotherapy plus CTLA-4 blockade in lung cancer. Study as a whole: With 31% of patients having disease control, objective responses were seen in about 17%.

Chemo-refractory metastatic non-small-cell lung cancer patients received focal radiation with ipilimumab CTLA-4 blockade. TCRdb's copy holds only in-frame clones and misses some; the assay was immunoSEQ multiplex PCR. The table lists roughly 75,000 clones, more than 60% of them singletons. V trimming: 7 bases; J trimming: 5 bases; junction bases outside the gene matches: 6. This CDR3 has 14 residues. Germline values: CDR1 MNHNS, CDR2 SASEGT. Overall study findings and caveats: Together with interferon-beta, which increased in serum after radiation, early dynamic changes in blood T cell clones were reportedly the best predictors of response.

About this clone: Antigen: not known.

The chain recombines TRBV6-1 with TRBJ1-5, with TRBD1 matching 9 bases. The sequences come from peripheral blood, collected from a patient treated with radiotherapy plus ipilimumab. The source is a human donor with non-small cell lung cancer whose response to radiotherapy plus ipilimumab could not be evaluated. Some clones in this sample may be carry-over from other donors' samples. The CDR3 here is CASTDRGLDQPQHF. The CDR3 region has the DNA TGTGCCAGCACCGACAGGGGGTTGGATCAGCCCCAGCATTTT.